A single sample gave rise to the 29 T cell receptor beta chains below, sequenced in a study of blood T cell repertoires in COVID-19. Profiled with immunoSEQ multiplex PCR; TCRdb holds only in-frame clones, not every one. The data contain some 290,000 clones, around nine tenths of them singletons. Sequencing used peripheral blood. Receptors were obtained from a woman under 40 with COVID-19, enrolled during active disease.

The V and J genes are TRBV18 and TRBJ2-4, with D tentatively TRBD1 (6 bases). CDR1 and CDR2 from the germline V gene are KGHSH and LQKENI. V was trimmed by 3 bases and J by 2 bases, leaving 14 bases between them. The CDR3 sequence is 16 residues long. CDR3 coding DNA: TGTGCCAGCTCACCCCAACTACAGGGTTCCAAAAACATTCAGTACTTC. Protein product: CASSPQLQGSKNIQYF.

This clone was observed a handful of times. This rearrangement joins TRBV4-2 to TRBJ1-6; 9 positions match TRBD1. J lost 4 bases, V lost 3 bases, and 1 base had no gene match. The CDR3 is 15 amino acids. In germline, CDR1 is LGHNA, CDR2 YNFKEQ. The CDR3 nucleotides read TGTGCCAGCAGCCAGGACAGGGGTTATAATTCACCCCTCCACTTT. Its protein is CASSQDRGYNSPLHF.

The chain carries TRBV28 and TRBJ1-2; D gene ambiguous. Deletions cut 10 bases from V and 5 bases from J, with 14 bases between. The CDR3 has 12 residues. Germline CDR1 and CDR2: MDHEN and SYDVKM. CDR3 residues: CATHVLGYGYTF. The CDR3 nucleotides read TGTGCCACCCACGTCCTAGGTTATGGCTACACCTTC.

This chain links TRBV18 with TRBJ2-5; D not certain. The CDR3 totals 14 residues. V was clipped by 0 bases and J by 7 bases, with 12 bases between them. Per germline, CDR1 KGHSH and CDR2 LQKENI. Here the CDR3 DNA reads TGTGCCAGCTCACCACCGACGGGTTTGGGGACCCAGTACTTC. Translated: CASSPPTGLGTQYF.

V and J are TRBV20-1 and TRBJ2-3; TRBD1 matches 10 bases. Germline-derived CDR1 and CDR2 are DFQATT and SNEGSKA (reference sequence). The CDR3 runs 17 residues. J was trimmed by 4 bases and V by 3 bases; bases with no gene match: 13. CDR3 DNA sequence: TGCAGTGCTAGTGGTTCTGCGGGACAGGGGTTTTCAGATACGCAGTATTTT. Amino acids: CSASGSAGQGFSDTQYF.

This clone showed up just a few times. The genes are TRBV19 and TRBJ2-1; 10 bases map to TRBD2. This CDR3 contains 16 residues. Per germline, CDR1 LNHDA and CDR2 SQIVND (reference sequence). After removal of 5 bases from V and 9 bases from J, the junction contained 13 bases not matched to a gene. The DNA of the CDR3 is TGTGCCAGTAGTCCCGCGGGAGCGGGAGGGCGGGGTGAGCAGTTCTTC. Protein product: CASSPAGAGGRGEQFF.

V is TRBV28 and J is TRBJ1-1; no firm D call. Per the germline V gene, CDR1 is MDHEN and CDR2 is SYDVKM. CDR3 length: 13 amino acids. The V and J ends lost 1 base and 8 bases respectively, with 11 bases between them. CDR3 nucleotides: TGTGCCAGCAGTTTATTCTCGAGCGGCGAAGCTTTCTTT. This sequence encodes CASSLFSSGEAFF.

V gene TRBV24-1 combines with J gene TRBJ1-1, with D possibly TRBD1 on 5 matching bases. Germline V gene lookup returns CDR1 KGHDR and CDR2 SFDVKD. This CDR3 region has 14 residues. With 4 bases removed from V and 0 bases from J, the gap between germline ends came to 8 bases. In DNA, the CDR3 is TGTGCCACCAGTGACGGACATTTGAACACTGAAGCTTTCTTT. The encoded protein is CATSDGHLNTEAFF.

CDR3 in amino acids: CASDRTGSRNEQFF. DNA for the CDR3: TGTGCCAGCGACAGGACAGGGAGCCGTAATGAGCAGTTCTTC. The V call is TRBV6-5, the J call TRBJ2-1, with 8 bases that match TRBD1. J lost 7 bases, V lost 8 bases, and 10 bases had no gene match. The CDR3 runs to 14 residues. Germline CDR1 and CDR2: MNHEY and SVGAGI.

This clone was seen a handful of times. The genes are TRBV4-1 and TRBJ1-5, with TRBD1 identical over 7 bases. The CDR3 extends over 15 amino acids. Germline-derived CDR1 and CDR2 are MGHRA and YSYEKL. The trim removed 4 bases at V and 1 base at J, leaving 4 bases unmatched. This CDR3 reads CASSLGGESNQPQHF. CDR3 in DNA: TGCGCCAGCAGCCTAGGGGGCGAGAGCAATCAGCCCCAGCATTTT.

V is TRBV20-1 and J is TRBJ2-5, with 11 bases fitting TRBD2. V was pared by 3 bases and J by 5 bases, with 8 bases of the junction left unmatched. The germline V gene encodes CDR1 DFQATT and CDR2 SNEGSKA (reference sequence). The CDR3 length is 15 residues. CDR3 coding DNA: TGCAGTGCTAGTGTTAGCGGGGGGGAATGGGAGACCCAGTACTTC. This sequence encodes CSASVSGGEWETQYF.

The genes are TRBV19 and TRBJ2-5; 12 bases map to TRBD1. This CDR3 region has 14 residues. Trimming took 4 bases from V and 5 from J; bases not matched to a gene: 2. Germline assignment: CDR1 LNHDA and CDR2 SQIVND (reference sequence). The DNA of the CDR3 is TGTGCCAGTAGTACGGGACAGGGGGCCGAGACCCAGTACTTC. Protein: CASSTGQGAETQYF.

The CDR3 DNA is TGTGCCAGCAGCGATGGGTCCGGGACAGGGAAAGAGACCCAGTACTTC. It encodes CASSDGSGTGKETQYF. The chain uses TRBV9 and TRBJ2-5, with TRBD1 matching 9 bases. CDR1 is SGDLS, CDR2 YYNGEE, per germline. CDR3 size: 16 residues. V lost 3 bases and J lost 3; bases outside the gene matches: 9.

In this sample, this clone turned up a few times. V and J are TRBV7-9 and TRBJ1-6; D gene unclear. The CDR3 extends over 15 amino acids. Germline V gene sequence: CDR1 SEHNR, CDR2 FQNEAQ (reference sequence). Between the trimmed V and J ends, which lost 5 bases and 5 bases, there was a span of 13 bases. CDR3 in amino acids: CASSLTSGNNSPLHF. DNA of the CDR3: TGTGCCAGCAGCCTTACGTCAGGCAATAATTCACCCCTCCACTTT. Full variable domain (missing parts from reference TRBV7-9 and TRBJ1-6): DTGVSQNPRHKITKRGQNVTFRCDPISEHNRLYWYRQTLGQGPEFLTYFQNEAQLEKSRLLSDRFSAERPKGSFSTLEIQRTEQGDSAMYLCASSLTSGNNSPLHFGNGTRLTVT.

V and J are TRBV19 and TRBJ1-1; D is perhaps TRBD1 (5 bases). Trimming left V 4 bases short and J 2 bases short, with 11 bases between. The CDR3 loop spans 14 amino acids. The germline V gene encodes CDR1 LNHDA and CDR2 SQIVND (reference sequence). CDR3 nucleotides: TGTGCCAGTAGTACCCGGGGGAAAAACACTGAAGCTTTCTTT. Translating it yields CASSTRGKNTEAFF.

This chain uses TRBV29-1 with TRBJ2-7; perhaps TRBD1 as D (7 bases). The germline CDR1 and CDR2 sequences are SQVTM and ANQGSEA. This CDR3 region has 13 residues. V gave up 5 bases and J gave up 6 bases, with 17 bases separating them. CDR3: CSVSRGARSEQYF. In DNA, the CDR3 is TGCAGCGTTAGCAGGGGGGCGCGGTCCGAGCAGTACTTC.

The rearrangement uses TRBV7-9 and TRBJ1-5, with 9 bases matching TRBD1. With V trimmed by 4 bases and J by 4 bases, 8 bases remained unmatched. Per the germline V gene, CDR1 is SEHNR and CDR2 is FQNEAQ (reference sequence). The CDR3 loop spans 16 amino acids. This chain's CDR3 is CASSSGQGMENQPQHF. DNA of the CDR3: TGTGCCAGCAGCTCTGGACAGGGGATGGAGAATCAGCCCCAGCATTTT.

The chain has TRBV29-1 and TRBJ2-7; TRBD1 matches 8 bases. V lost 4 bases to trimming and J lost 2 bases; unmatched junction nucleotides: 1. Germline V gene sequence: CDR1 SQVTM, CDR2 ANQGSEA. The CDR3 length is 12 residues. Here the CDR3 reads CSVGTGPYEQYF. In DNA form, the CDR3 reads TGCAGCGTTGGGACAGGGCCCTACGAGCAGTACTTC.

V is TRBV7-8 and J is TRBJ2-7; a weak D match, TRBD1 (6 bases). Germline-derived CDR1 and CDR2 are SGHVS and FQNEAQ. V lost 5 bases and J 5 bases, leaving 25 bases between the germline ends. The CDR3 spans 17 residues. In nucleotides, the CDR3 is TGTGCCAGCAGCCCGTCTTCACAGGGCTGGGCCCACGACGAGCAGTACTTC. Translated, it gives CASSPSSQGWAHDEQYF.

The rearrangement links TRBV27 to TRBJ1-2, with D maybe TRBD1 (5 bases). The length of the CDR3 is 13 residues. Between the trimmed V and J ends, which lost 7 bases and 2 bases, there was a span of 11 bases. Germline V gene sequence: CDR1 MNHEY, CDR2 SMNVEV (reference sequence). The CDR3: CASKTTGNYGYTF. The CDR3 nucleotides are TGTGCCAGCAAAACAACAGGAAACTATGGCTACACCTTC.

V is TRBV5-1 and J is TRBJ2-7, with TRBD2 matching over 9 bases. Germline loops: CDR1 SGHRS, CDR2 YFSETQ. V dropped 7 bases and J dropped 4; count of bases not matched to a gene: 3. This CDR3 spans 12 amino acids. This CDR3 reads CASGTSSYEQYF. CDR3 nucleotide sequence: TGCGCCAGCGGGACTAGCAGTTACGAGCAGTACTTC.

This rearrangement joins TRBV10-3 to TRBJ2-4, with 7 bases fitting TRBD1. Losses at the gene ends were 3 bases for V and 6 bases for J; bases not matched to a gene: 14. Germline CDR1 ENHRY, CDR2 SYGVKD. This CDR3 is 17 amino acids long. The CDR3 DNA is TGTGCCATCAGTGACCCCCGGGACAGCCGAGATCCAAACATTCAGTACTTC. It encodes CAISDPRDSRDPNIQYF.

V usage is TRBV29-1 and J usage is TRBJ1-1; D possibly corresponds to TRBD1 (6 bases). This CDR3 region has 12 residues. Trimming stripped 5 bases from V and 5 bases from J, with 12 bases between. Germline V gives CDR1 SQVTM, CDR2 ANQGSEA. CDR3 DNA sequence: TGCAGCGTTTTGGGTAGGGGGACTGAAGCTTTCTTT. Its protein product is CSVLGRGTEAFF. Full variable domain (remainder filled in from reference TRBV29-1 and TRBJ1-1): SAVISQKPSRDICQRGTSLTIQCQVDSQVTMMFWYRQQPGQSLTLIATANQGSEATYESGFVIDKFPISRPNLTFSTLTVSNMSPEDSSIYLCSVLGRGTEAFFGQGTRLTVV.

This chain uses TRBV5-1 with TRBJ2-7, with 8 nucleotides matching TRBD2. The CDR3 sequence is 14 residues long. From germline, CDR1 is SGHRS and CDR2 YFSETQ. The V segment lost 4 bases and the J segment 0 bases; nucleotides outside the gene matches: 3. The CDR3 bases are TGCGCCAGCAGCATTACTAGCGGCTCCTACGAGCAGTACTTC. Encoded protein: CASSITSGSYEQYF.

V usage is TRBV19 and J usage is TRBJ2-4; D remains unclear. In germline, CDR1 is LNHDA, CDR2 SQIVND (reference sequence). V lost 1 base, J lost 6 bases, and 7 bases lay in between. The length of the CDR3 is 13 residues. The CDR3 region has the DNA TGTGCCAGTAGTATAGGTGCCGGAAACATTCAGTACTTC. Protein sequence: CASSIGAGNIQYF. The full variable domain, completed using reference TRBV19 and TRBJ2-4, is DGGITQSPKYLFRKEGQNVTLSCEQNLNHDAMYWYRQDPGQGLRLIYYSQIVNDFQKGDIAEGYSVSREKKESFPLTVTSAQKNPTAFYLCASSIGAGNIQYFGAGTRLSVL.

The V and J genes are TRBV5-1 and TRBJ2-3; 7 bases fit TRBD2. V dropped 3 bases and J dropped 1; count of bases not matched to a gene: 2. The length of the CDR3 is 14 residues. CDR1 is SGHRS and CDR2 is YFSETQ in the germline V gene. The CDR3 sequence: CASSSSGGTDTQYF. The CDR3 coding sequence is TGCGCCAGCAGCTCTAGCGGTGGCACAGATACGCAGTATTTT.

The chain joins TRBV6-4 to TRBJ1-2; D gene uncertain. This CDR3 has 14 amino acids. The germline V gene has CDR1 MRHNA and CDR2 SNTAGT. V was trimmed by 0 bases and J by 6 bases, leaving 11 bases between them. For the CDR3, the DNA is TGTGCCAGCAGTGACTCGAATGGGAGCGATGGCTACACCTTC. Its translation is CASSDSNGSDGYTF.

V is TRBV5-1 and J is TRBJ1-3; D is uncertain. This CDR3 is 14 amino acids long. The germline V gene has CDR1 SGHRS and CDR2 YFSETQ. V dropped 0 bases and J dropped 4 bases, with 8 bases sitting between them. Here the CDR3 DNA reads TGCGCCAGCAGCTTGGCCTCCAGGGGAAACACCATATATTTT. Its protein product is CASSLASRGNTIYF.

The chain links TRBV6-6 to TRBJ2-7; D is possibly TRBD2 (6 bases). V gave up 4 bases and J gave up 5 bases, with 18 bases separating them. The CDR3 extends over 15 amino acids. Germline loops: CDR1 MNHNY, CDR2 SVGAGI (reference sequence). CDR3 coding DNA: TGTGCCAGCAGTTCTCGTAACGGGAGCGATAACGAGCAGTACTTC. It codes for CASSSRNGSDNEQYF.